This T cell receptor beta chain was obtained from a study of blood T cells in healthy people across ages. Remarks on this clonotype: Its antigen is unidentified.

CDR3 length: 15 amino acids. PCR was performed a second time for 7 to 11 cycles using a sample-barcoded 5' primer and a J-beta primer mix. TCRdb independently ran MiXCR on the 5' RACE reads; one entry per CDR3 protein. Here the sample spans under 2,000,000 distinct CDR3 sequences, about 49% being singletons. Broader study findings: Age brought a roughly linear fall in TCR beta diversity measured per million T cells.

The gene calls are TRBV12-3 or TRBV12-4 and TRBJ2-5; 9 bases are shared with TRBD2. The DNA matches TRBJ2-1 better at its end, which makes the J call doubtful. This clonotype was sampled from a woman aged 35 to 49 in good health. The sequencing input was blood. The CDR3 DNA sequence: TGTGCCAGCAGTCCCGGGACTAGCTTCCAAGAGACCCAGTTCTTC. It specifies CASSPGTSFQETQFF.